The 26 T cell receptor beta chains below come from one sample, sequenced in a study of blood T cells in healthy people across ages (dated by TCRdb to 2014 to 2015). The library was prepared using 5' RACE. The sequencing machine was an Illumina HiSeq 2500. A second PCR of roughly 6 to 11 cycles was run with a J-beta primer mix and a sample-barcoded 5' primer. TCRdb passed the public sequencing reads through fastp at Q25 and MiXCR, retaining productive beta sequences. Each entry merges the rows of one CDR3 protein and shows their most common DNA and genes. The sample profile shows fewer than 750,000 distinct CDR3 sequences; approximately 52% of them were found once. 13% of the sample is taken by the ten largest. What was sequenced was blood. The receptor set was obtained from a woman aged 80 or older in good health.

This rearrangement joins TRBV20-1 to TRBJ1-4; D gene unclear. This CDR3 region has 13 residues. Germline CDR1 DFQATT, CDR2 SNEGSKA (reference sequence). V gave up 5 bases and J gave up 4 bases, with 11 bases separating them. This chain's CDR3 is CSAPPRVNEKLFF. CDR3 nucleotides: TGCAGTGCTCCCCCCCGGGTTAATGAAAAACTGTTTTTT.

The gene calls are TRBV15 and TRBJ1-5; D ambiguous. The CDR3 sequence is 13 residues long. The germline gives CDR1 LNHNV, CDR2 YYDKDF (reference sequence). V was pared by 1 base and J by 6 bases, with 7 bases between. CDR3 sequence: CATSRASVQPQHF. CDR3 nucleotide sequence: TGTGCCACCAGCAGAGCATCGGTTCAGCCCCAGCATTTT.

This clonotype was seen a few times. This rearrangement joins TRBV10-3 to TRBJ2-7; no firm D call. Gene TRBJ2-5 matches the end of the DNA better, so the J call may be wrong. The CDR3 runs to 12 residues. CDR1 ENHRY and CDR2 SYGVKD come from the germline V gene. The CDR3 DNA sequence: TGTGCCATCAGTGAGTCTCGCGAGACCCAGTACTTC. Amino acid sequence: CAISESRETQYF.

This clonotype was counted ten times or more. The gene calls are TRBV11-2 and TRBJ2-7, with TRBD2 matching 8 bases. CDR3 size: 16 residues. V trimming: 5 bases; J trimming: 6 bases; junction bases outside the gene matches: 15. Germline CDR1 and CDR2: SGHAT and FQNNGV. CDR3 coding DNA: TGTGCCAGCAGCCCTCCTAGGGAGCGGGAGTATGTCGAGCAGTACTTC. Translating it yields CASSPPREREYVEQYF.

This clonotype has a handful of counts. V and J are TRBV6-1 and TRBJ2-1, with D possibly TRBD1 on 5 matching bases. The CDR3 sequence is 15 residues long. Germline CDR1 is MNHNS and CDR2 is SASEGT. V was pared by 2 bases and J by 0 bases, with 8 bases between. CDR3 amino acids: CASSEFQGSYNEQFF. The CDR3 DNA follows: TGTGCCAGCAGTGAATTTCAGGGCTCCTACAATGAGCAGTTCTTC.

This chain links TRBV14 with TRBJ2-6; tentatively, D is TRBD2 (5 bases). The CDR3 runs 17 residues. V dropped 0 bases and J dropped 1 base, with 10 bases sitting between them. Per the germline V gene, CDR1 is SGHDN and CDR2 is FVKESK. The CDR3 protein is CASSQDPGLSGANVLTF. In nucleotides, the CDR3 is TGTGCCAGCAGCCAAGATCCTGGACTTTCTGGGGCCAACGTCCTGACTTTC.

This clonotype has at least ten counts. V usage is TRBV12-3 or TRBV12-4 and J usage is TRBJ1-2; D uncertain. The CDR3 has 13 residues. V was pared by 3 bases and J by 8 bases, with 13 bases between. Here the CDR3 DNA reads TGTGCCAGCAGTTTTCGAAGGGAAGGCGGCTACACCTTC. This translates into CASSFRREGGYTF.

Concerning this clonotype itself: This clone may be a read error of a much larger clone one base away. V usage is TRBV7-2 and J usage is TRBJ2-1, with 8 bases fitting TRBD2. Unmatched junction bases numbered 11, after V lost 5 bases and J lost 8 bases. The length of the CDR3 is 15 residues. CDR1 is SGHTA and CDR2 is FQGNSA in the germline V gene. The CDR3 here is CASSHLATSGDEQFF. CDR3 sequence (DNA): TGTGCCAGCAGCCATCTTGCCACTAGCGGAGATGAGCAGTTCTTC. Full variable domain (rest looked up from reference TRBV7-2 and TRBJ2-1): GAGVSQSPSNKVTEKGKDVELRCDPISGHTALYWYRQSLGQGLEFLIYFQGNSAPDKSGLPSDRFSAERTGGSVSTLTIQRTQQEDSAVYLCASSHLATSGDEQFFGPGTRLTVL.

The gene calls are TRBV12-3 or TRBV12-4 and TRBJ2-2; no clear D. V was pared by 2 bases and J by 7 bases, with 8 bases between. The CDR3 runs to 13 residues. CDR3 bases: TGTGCCAGCAGTTTATATGGGGTCGGGGAGCTGTTTTTT. Its translation: CASSLYGVGELFF.

This clonotype has at least ten counts. The V gene is TRBV7-2, the J gene TRBJ2-7; unclear D gene. The CDR3 is 14 residues long. Between the trimmed V and J ends, which lost 3 bases and 0 bases, there was a span of 9 bases. Germline CDR1 SGHTA, CDR2 FQGNSA. CDR3 DNA sequence: TGTGCCAGCAGCTTTTCCCGATACTCCTACGAGCAGTACTTC. It yields the protein CASSFSRYSYEQYF.

V gene TRBV20-1 combines with J gene TRBJ2-5; perhaps TRBD2 as D (7 bases). The J call may be incorrect, as the DNA end agrees better with TRBJ2-7. Germline V lookup: CDR1 DFQATT, CDR2 SNEGSKA (reference sequence). The CDR3 extends over 16 amino acids. Written as DNA, the CDR3 is TGCAGTGCTAGAGACCCAGGCGGGGGCCACTCCTACGAGCAGTACTTC. This gives the protein CSARDPGGGHSYEQYF.

The count of this clonotype is one. A read error may explain this, as a much larger clone is one base away. The chain uses TRBV6-5 and TRBJ2-1, with 7 bases matching TRBD2. The CDR3 sequence is 15 residues long. The germline gives CDR1 MNHEY, CDR2 SVGAGI. The DNA of the CDR3 is TGTGTCAGCAGGGATCTAGCGGTACGTTACAATGAGCAGTTCTTC. It codes for CVSRDLAVRYNEQFF.

The chain links TRBV7-3 to TRBJ2-1, with 7 bases lining up with TRBD2. V dropped 0 bases and J dropped 2; count of bases not matched to a gene: 10. This CDR3 is 18 amino acids long. Germline V gene data show CDR1 as SGHTA and CDR2 as FQGTGA. The CDR3: CASSLTMTGGSPYNEQFF. The CDR3 DNA reads TGTGCCAGCAGCTTAACGATGACGGGGGGTAGCCCCTACAATGAGCAGTTCTTC. Filled out from reference TRBV7-3 and TRBJ2-1, the complete variable domain reads GAGVSQTPSNKVTEKGKYVELRCDPISGHTALYWYRQSLGQGPEFLIYFQGTGAADDSGLPNDRFFAVRPEGSVSTLKIQRTERGDSAVYLCASSLTMTGGSPYNEQFFGPGTRLTVL.

The chain is built from TRBV5-1 and TRBJ2-1, with TRBD2 matching 9 bases. This CDR3 has 16 residues. With V trimmed by 4 bases and J by 7 bases, 12 bases remained unmatched. The germline gives CDR1 SGHRS, CDR2 YFSETQ. Here the CDR3 DNA reads TGCGCCAGCAGCCTGTTAGCGGGAGCGGGGGCGAATGAGCAGTTCTTC. The encoded protein is CASSLLAGAGANEQFF.

The sample holds many counts of this clonotype. The genes are TRBV5-1 and TRBJ2-1; 8 bases map to TRBD2. Germline V lookup: CDR1 SGHRS, CDR2 YFSETQ. V gave up 3 bases and J gave up 8 bases; unmatched junction bases: 7. The CDR3 loop spans 14 amino acids. CDR3 coding DNA: TGCGCCAGCAGCTCGGGACTAGGTGCCTATGAGCAGTTCTTC. It yields the protein CASSSGLGAYEQFF.

On this clonotype itself: Being one base from a much bigger clone, this may be a read error. The chain links TRBV29-1 to TRBJ2-5; 12 bases are a match to TRBD2. The CDR3 spans 15 residues. The junction had 17 bases not matched to a gene; V was cut back by 7 bases and J by 11 bases. CDR1 is SQVTM, CDR2 ANQGSEA, per germline. The CDR3 DNA follows: TGCAGCGCGGTTAAAGGACTAGCGGGGAGGGGTGAGCAGTACTTC. Translation: CSAVKGLAGRGEQYF.

The chain employs TRBV6-5 and TRBJ1-2; tentative D call: TRBD1 (5 bases). The CDR3 extends over 13 amino acids. In germline, CDR1 is MNHEY, CDR2 SVGAGI. V gave up 5 bases and J gave up 7 bases, with 14 bases separating them. CDR3 nucleotides: TGTGCCAGCAGTGCCACAGGTTACTTTGGCTACACCTTC. Amino acids: CASSATGYFGYTF.

J is TRBJ2-1 and V is TRBV6-5, with D perhaps TRBD1 or TRBD2 (5 bases each). In germline, CDR1 is MNHEY, CDR2 SVGAGI. The CDR3 sequence is 15 residues long. The V gene lost 4 bases and the J gene lost 8 bases, with 18 bases spanning the gap. The CDR3 sequence: CASSSRSGAGDEQFF. The CDR3 DNA reads TGTGCCAGCAGTTCGCGGTCCGGGGCCGGCGATGAGCAGTTCTTC.

V and J are TRBV20-1 and TRBJ2-5, with D perhaps TRBD1 (6 bases). Judging by the DNA end, TRBJ2-7 fits better; the J call may be wrong. The CDR3 is made up of 14 amino acids. Germline-derived CDR1 and CDR2 are DFQATT and SNEGSKA (reference sequence). The CDR3 loop reads CSAGDTLTIYEQYF. Here the CDR3 DNA reads TGCAGTGCAGGGGACACCCTCACAATTTACGAGCAGTACTTC.

DNA for the CDR3: TGCGCCAGCAGAATGACTAGCGGGGGGACTACAGATACGCAGTATTTT. Residues: CASRMTSGGTTDTQYF. The chain employs TRBV5-1 and TRBJ2-3; 13 nucleotides line up with TRBD2. The CDR3 consists of 16 residues. The J segment lost 3 bases and the V segment lost 5 bases, leaving 6 bases of the junction unmatched. The germline V gene has CDR1 SGHRS and CDR2 YFSETQ. The full variable domain, its missing parts supplied by reference TRBV5-1 and TRBJ2-3, is KAGVTQTPRYLIKTRGQQVTLSCSPISGHRSVSWYQQTPGQGLQFLFEYFSETQRNKGNFPGRFSGRQFSNSRSEMNVSTLELGDSALYLCASRMTSGGTTDTQYFGPGTRLTVL.

This clonotype was seen only a few times. A much bigger clone sits one base away, suggesting this may be a read error. This rearrangement joins TRBV28 to TRBJ2-5; either TRBD1 or TRBD2 may supply D (5 bases each). This CDR3 has 15 amino acids. Germline loops: CDR1 MDHEN, CDR2 SYDVKM. The V end lost 3 bases, the J end lost 11 bases, and 22 bases lay between the germline ends. DNA for the CDR3: TGTGCCAGCAGTTTCCGGGACCGAAACTACAATGAGCAGTACTTC. Protein product: CASSFRDRNYNEQYF.

A remark on this clonotype: A read error may explain this, as a much larger clone is one base away. J is TRBJ2-5 and V is TRBV9; tentatively, D is TRBD1 or TRBD2 (5 bases each). With 4 bases removed from V and 11 bases from J, the gap between germline ends came to 18 bases. The CDR3 length is 13 residues. Germline loops: CDR1 SGDLS, CDR2 YYNGEE. The CDR3 bases are TGTGCCAGCAGCCCGGGACGTTACAATGAGCAGTACTTC. It translates to CASSPGRYNEQYF. Full variable domain (rest looked up from reference TRBV9 and TRBJ2-5): DSGVTQTPKHLITATGQRVTLRCSPRSGDLSVYWYQQSLDQGLQFLIQYYNGEERAKGNILERFSAQQFPDLHSELNLSSLELGDSALYFCASSPGRYNEQYFGPGTRLLVL.

This clonotype was seen ten or more times. V gene TRBV6-5 combines with J gene TRBJ2-7, with 8 bases lining up with TRBD1. The CDR3 is 13 residues long. Germline V gives CDR1 MNHEY, CDR2 SVGAGI. The V gene end was trimmed by 0 bases and the J gene end by 12 bases; junction bases not matched to a gene: 7. The CDR3, as DNA: TGTGCCAGCAGTTACTCGTCCCGACAGGGGTTGTACTTC. This encodes CASSYSSRQGLYF.

This clonotype was counted a few times. The rearrangement joins TRBV7-9 to TRBJ2-7, with TRBD1 matching over 10 bases. Trimming at V came to 5 bases and at J to 1 base, leaving 8 bases not matched to a gene. CDR3 size: 16 residues. The germline V gene has CDR1 SEHNR and CDR2 FQNEAQ (reference sequence). Here the CDR3 DNA reads TGTGCCAGCAGCCATCCTTGGGACAGGGGTTCCTACGAGCAGTACTTC. This sequence encodes CASSHPWDRGSYEQYF.

This clonotype was recorded at least ten times. The chain employs TRBV14 and TRBJ2-3; D is undetermined. The CDR3 loop spans 13 amino acids. The ends were cut back, 4 bases at V and 10 bases at J, with 15 bases in the middle. CDR1 is SGHDN and CDR2 is FVKESK in the germline V gene. The DNA of the CDR3 is TGTGCCAGCAGCCCCCGTCTGGCCTCGGCGCAGTATTTT. It codes for CASSPRLASAQYF.

The gene calls are TRBV12-3 or TRBV12-4 and TRBJ2-2, with 10 bases matching TRBD1. The CDR3 runs to 15 residues. Trimming took 5 bases from V and 6 from J; bases not matched to a gene: 6. CDR3 DNA: TGTGCCAGCAGTCCTAGACAGGGGGCGTCCGGGGAGCTGTTTTTT. This codes for CASSPRQGASGELFF.